This TCR beta chain derives from a study of T-cell reconstitution after alpha-beta-depleted transplantation in children. This sample's TCRbeta library carried unique molecular identifier barcodes. TCRdb re-derived calls from the PCR reads in MiXCR, one entry per CDR3 protein. The sample has 500,000 or so distinct CDR3 sequences; approximately 32% are singletons. This clonotype has just one count. In germline, CDR1 is ENHRY, CDR2 SYGVKD. The CDR3 extends over 15 amino acids. V was pared by 5 bases and J by 0 bases, with 13 bases between. The TCR sequence derives from a human donor who donated a stem cell graft to a child with aplastic anemia. Sample: PBMCs from the stem cell graft donor, taken from the stem cell graft. The gene calls are TRBV10-3 and TRBJ1-2; tentative D call: TRBD1 (6 bases). The chain's CDR3 is CAISRGPGPNYGYTF. CDR3 DNA sequence: TGTGCCATCAGTCGGGGGCCAGGGCCTAACTATGGCTACACCTTC.